Listed here are 4 T cell receptor beta chains from one sample, sequenced in a study of T cell responses to AZD1222 COVID-19 vaccine. The table came from immunoSEQ multiplex PCR; TCRdb's copy has only in-frame clones and leaves some out. The sample yields some 120,000 clones, around 85% seen once. Specimen: peripheral blood, collected on day 0 of AZD1222 vaccination. The receptors derive from an adult in good health.

V and J are TRBV18 and TRBJ1-2; 9 nucleotides match TRBD1. The V gene's germline CDR1 is KGHSH and CDR2 LQKENI. V was clipped by 1 base and J by 3 bases; unmatched bases: 9. The CDR3 has 17 residues. The CDR3 nucleotides read TGTGCCAGCTCACCACTGGACAGGGGTCCAAAGGACTATGGCTACACCTTC. Its translation: CASSPLDRGPKDYGYTF.

This chain links TRBV7-9 with TRBJ1-1, with TRBD1 identical over 12 bases. After removal of 3 bases from V and 8 bases from J, the junction contained 10 bases not matched to a gene. There are 16 residues in the CDR3. Germline loops: CDR1 SEHNR, CDR2 FQNEAQ (reference sequence). DNA for the CDR3: TGTGCCAGCAGCTTGGGGGACAGGGGGCTGTATCAAGAAGCTTTCTTT. Its translation: CASSLGDRGLYQEAFF.

J is TRBJ2-5 and V is TRBV9, with unresolved D. V lost 3 bases and J lost 1, with 10 bases in between. CDR3 length equals 14 residues. The germline V gene encodes CDR1 SGDLS and CDR2 YYNGEE. CDR3 sequence reads: CASSADTAQETQYF. CDR3 DNA: TGTGCCAGCAGCGCTGACACCGCCCAAGAGACCCAGTACTTC. The full variable domain, its missing parts supplied by reference TRBV9 and TRBJ2-5, is DSGVTQTPKHLITATGQRVTLRCSPRSGDLSVYWYQQSLDQGLQFLIQYYNGEERAKGNILERFSAQQFPDLHSELNLSSLELGDSALYFCASSADTAQETQYFGPGTRLLVL.

This clone was counted a few times. The sample carries other DNA sequences with the same CDR3. V gene TRBV9 combines with J gene TRBJ2-2; no firm D call. The CDR3 is made up of 12 amino acids. Trimming took 2 bases from V and 6 from J, leaving 5 bases between them. The V gene's germline CDR1 is SGDLS and CDR2 YYNGEE. In DNA form, the CDR3 reads TGTGCCAGCAGCGTCCTGGCCGGGGAGCTGTTTTTT. It translates to CASSVLAGELFF.